This T cell receptor (beta chain) was identified during a study of T cells in Graves' hyperthyroidism and ophthalmopathy. Study-wide results and limits: Within blood appeared most thyroid clonotypes that had expanded above 0.001. Separation of ophthalmopathy from stable hyperthyroidism was achieved by a 13 V-J model. Ophthalmopathy, which appeared later, was predicted by the model a median roughly 6.5 months before onset.

Amplified regions were TCR beta CDR3 sequences from RNA transcripts. RT-PCR in the first round (using the HTBI primer set) targeted the TCR CDR3. TCRdb itself ran the multiplex PCR reads through MiXCR, one entry per CDR3 protein. The sample has some 380,000 distinct CDR3 sequences, approximately 15% seen once. Germline-derived CDR1 and CDR2 are DFQATT and SNEGSKA (reference sequence). CDR3 size: 12 residues. V was trimmed by 6 bases and J by 12 bases, leaving 20 bases between them. This clonotype was counted at least ten times. Its matching antigen is unknown. This chain connects TRBV20-1 to TRBJ1-1; D is perhaps TRBD1 (6 bases). The receptor's source is a man under 40 with Graves' hyperthyroidism that later progressed to Graves' ophthalmopathy. Source material: blood. The CDR3 loop reads CSAGGGPLVPFF. The CDR3 DNA is TGCAGTGCCGGGGGGGGGCCCCTGGTACCTTTCTTT.